This TCR beta chain was documented in a study of blood T cell repertoires in COVID-19. Study in general: The samples span acute and convalescent COVID-19 from the United States, Italy and Spain. T cells, B-cell-depleted T cells, or PBMCs supplied cDNA or gDNA.

In the authors' workflow: Amplification with reference gene primers provided the estimates of nucleated cell counts. Sequenced by immunoSEQ multiplex PCR; TCRdb stores in-frame clones only, minus some. Clonal size and the V and J genes are those of that table, whereas D and trimming came from the DNA. The table lists 230,000 or so clones, more than 65% of them singletons, with about 1.5% in the top ten. This clone was seen just once. CDR3 length equals 12 residues. The germline CDR1 and CDR2 sequences are GTSNPN and SVGIG (reference sequence). V gave up 1 base and J gave up 4 bases, with 7 bases separating them.

The sequence was collected from a middle-aged woman who had recovered from COVID-19. The chain is built from TRBV30 and TRBJ2-5; no clear D gene. What was sequenced was peripheral blood. The CDR3 loop is CAWSEFGETQYF. The CDR3 DNA sequence: TGTGCCTGGAGTGAATTCGGAGAGACCCAGTACTTC.